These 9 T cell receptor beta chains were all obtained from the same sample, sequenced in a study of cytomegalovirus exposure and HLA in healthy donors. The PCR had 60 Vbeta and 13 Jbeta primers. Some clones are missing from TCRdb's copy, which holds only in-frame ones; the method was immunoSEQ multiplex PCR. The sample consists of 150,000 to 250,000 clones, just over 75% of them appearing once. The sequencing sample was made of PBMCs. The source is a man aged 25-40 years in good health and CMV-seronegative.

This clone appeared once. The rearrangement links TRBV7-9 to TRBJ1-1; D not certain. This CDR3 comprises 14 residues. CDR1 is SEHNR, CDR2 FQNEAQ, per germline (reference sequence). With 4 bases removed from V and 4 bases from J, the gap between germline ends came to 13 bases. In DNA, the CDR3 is TGTGCCAGCAGCTCGGAGGAGGTGGCCACTGAAGCTTTCTTT. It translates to CASSSEEVATEAFF. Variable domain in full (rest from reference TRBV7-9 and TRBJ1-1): DTGVSQNPRHKITKRGQNVTFRCDPISEHNRLYWYRQTLGQGPEFLTYFQNEAQLEKSRLLSDRFSAERPKGSFSTLEIQRTEQGDSAMYLCASSSEEVATEAFFGQGTRLTVV.

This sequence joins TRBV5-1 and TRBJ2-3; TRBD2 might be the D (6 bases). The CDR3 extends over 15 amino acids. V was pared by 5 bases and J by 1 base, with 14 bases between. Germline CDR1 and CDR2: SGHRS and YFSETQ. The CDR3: CASSSTSLGTDTQYF. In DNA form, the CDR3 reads TGCGCCAGCAGTTCAACTAGCTTGGGCACAGATACGCAGTATTTT.

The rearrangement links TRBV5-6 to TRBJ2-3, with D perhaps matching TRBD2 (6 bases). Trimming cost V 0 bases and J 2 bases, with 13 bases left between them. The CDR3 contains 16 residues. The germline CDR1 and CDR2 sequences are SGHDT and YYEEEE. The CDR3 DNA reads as TGTGCCAGCAGCTTGGCCTTCGCGGGAACCACAGATACGCAGTATTTT. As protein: CASSLAFAGTTDTQYF.

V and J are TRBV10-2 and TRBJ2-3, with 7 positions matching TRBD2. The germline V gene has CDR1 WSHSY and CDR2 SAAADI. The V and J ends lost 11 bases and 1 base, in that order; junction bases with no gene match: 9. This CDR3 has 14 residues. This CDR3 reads CAARSGAGTDTQYF. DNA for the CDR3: TGCGCCGCAAGAAGCGGGGCCGGCACAGATACGCAGTATTTT.

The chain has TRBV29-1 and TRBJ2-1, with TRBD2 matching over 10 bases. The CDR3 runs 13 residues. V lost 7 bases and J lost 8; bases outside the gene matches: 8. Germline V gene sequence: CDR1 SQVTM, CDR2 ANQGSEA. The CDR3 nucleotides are TGCAGCGCCTCTAGCGGGAGTACAGATGAGCAGTTCTTC. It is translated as CSASSGSTDEQFF.

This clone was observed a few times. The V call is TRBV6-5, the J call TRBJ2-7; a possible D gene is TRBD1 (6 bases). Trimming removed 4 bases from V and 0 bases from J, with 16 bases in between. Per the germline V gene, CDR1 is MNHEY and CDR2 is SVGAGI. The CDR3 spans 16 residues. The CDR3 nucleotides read TGTGCCAGCAGTTGGGCCGGCCAGGGGAGCTCCTACGAGCAGTACTTC. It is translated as CASSWAGQGSSYEQYF.

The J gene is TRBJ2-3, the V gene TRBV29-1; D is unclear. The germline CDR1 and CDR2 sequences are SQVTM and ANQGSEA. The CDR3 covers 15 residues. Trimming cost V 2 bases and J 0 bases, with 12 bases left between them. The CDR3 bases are TGCAGCGTTGAAAGGTCTAGTGTGAGCACAGATACGCAGTATTTT. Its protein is CSVERSSVSTDTQYF.

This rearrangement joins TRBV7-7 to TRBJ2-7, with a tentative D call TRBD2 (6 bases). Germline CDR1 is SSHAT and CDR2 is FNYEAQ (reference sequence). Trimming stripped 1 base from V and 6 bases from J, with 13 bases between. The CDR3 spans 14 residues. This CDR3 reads CASSLGGGFSEQYF. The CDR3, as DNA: TGTGCCAGCAGCTTAGGAGGAGGGTTTAGCGAGCAGTACTTC.

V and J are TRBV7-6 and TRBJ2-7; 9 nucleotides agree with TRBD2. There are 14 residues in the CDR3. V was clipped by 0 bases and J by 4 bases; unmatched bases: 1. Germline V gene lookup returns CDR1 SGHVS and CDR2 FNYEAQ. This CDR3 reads CASSLAAGGYEQYF. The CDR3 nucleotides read TGTGCCAGCAGCTTAGCAGCGGGAGGTTACGAGCAGTACTTC.